This TCR beta chain originates from a study of cytomegalovirus exposure and HLA in healthy donors. Data came from immunoSEQ multiplex PCR; TCRdb stores just in-frame clones and leaves some out. The sample contains roughly 60,000 clones, around 90% of which appear only once. The CDR3 spans 17 residues. CDR1 and CDR2 (germline): ENHRY, SYGVKD. Germline trimming cut 2 bases from V and 4 bases from J; bases unmatched to any gene: 9. This clone was found once. The donors were part of the validation cohort of 120 subjects. That cohort was separate from the first cohort, which comprised 670 or so subjects. The sample consisted of PBMCs. This TCR was sampled from a woman aged 25 to 45 in good health and CMV-seronegative. V and J are TRBV10-3 and TRBJ2-1; 9 positions agree with TRBD2. The chain's CDR3 is CAISEPREGQGYNEQFF. The CDR3 DNA reads TGTGCCATCAGTGAGCCGCGGGAGGGCCAAGGGTACAATGAGCAGTTCTTC.